The entry below describes one T cell receptor (beta chain). Time point denoted: before trial treatment. The data were obtained in a study of low-dose radiotherapy and immunotherapy resistance in tumors. Overall study: Cohort 2's total reached 13 Gy over 26 weeks, at 1 Gy per fraction every two weeks.

The germline CDR1 and CDR2 sequences are GTSNPN and SVGIG (reference sequence). V lost 1 base, J lost 8 bases, and 15 bases lay in between. The CDR3 totals 13 residues. TRAV and TRBV primers primed cDNA for both TCRalpha and TCRbeta. The authors ran around 18 PCR cycles to amplify TCRs with a constant-region primer and V-primer adapter. mRNA that had been isolated underwent amplification through in vitro transcription. TCRdb reprocessed the reads with MiXCR, giving one entry per CDR3 protein. The sample records around 80,000 distinct CDR3 sequences, 18% being singletons. The sequences come from PBMCs, collected before treatment. This receptor was obtained from a male donor with prostate cancer. The chain links TRBV30 to TRBJ2-7; unclear D gene. CDR3 amino acids: CAWSASPGSKQYF. CDR3 sequence (DNA): TGTGCCTGGAGTGCTTCCCCGGGTTCCAAGCAGTACTTC.